These 8 T cell receptor beta chains originate from one sample sequenced in a study of T cells in Graves' hyperthyroidism and ophthalmopathy. The source material, RNA transcripts, was used to amplify TCR beta CDR3 regions. A first-round RT-PCR of the TCR CDR3 used the HTBI primer set. One entry per CDR3 protein, called by TCRdb with MiXCR from the multiplex PCR reads. The sample includes hundreds of thousands of distinct CDR3 sequences, less than 15% of them seen just once. The sample consisted of blood. The origin of the receptors is a young woman with Graves' hyperthyroidism.

In this sample, this clonotype turned up many times. The rearrangement links TRBV11-2 to TRBJ2-7; no clear D gene. The germline V gene has CDR1 SGHAT and CDR2 FQNNGV. The CDR3 has 13 amino acids. The germline V and J ends were trimmed by 5 bases and 6 bases, with 14 bases remaining between them. The CDR3 sequence is CASSPGSGGEQYF. For the CDR3, the DNA is TGTGCCAGCAGCCCTGGGTCGGGCGGCGAGCAGTACTTC.

A few counts support this clonotype. The chain carries TRBV12-3 or TRBV12-4 and TRBJ1-1, with 7 bases fitting TRBD1. This CDR3 spans 15 amino acids. V was clipped by 5 bases and J by 4 bases; unmatched bases: 10. The CDR3 spells CASSPNRGAATEAFF. CDR3 in DNA: TGTGCCAGCAGTCCAAACAGGGGCGCGGCCACTGAAGCTTTCTTT.

This clonotype has only a few counts. The V call is TRBV20-1, the J call TRBJ2-5, with TRBD1 identical over 9 bases. V lost 4 bases to trimming and J lost 1 base; unmatched junction nucleotides: 7. The germline gives CDR1 DFQATT, CDR2 SNEGSKA (reference sequence). This CDR3 contains 15 residues. The CDR3 nucleotides read TGCAGTGCTAACCACAGGGGGCGCGGCCAAGAGACCCAGTACTTC. It yields the protein CSANHRGRGQETQYF.

The V gene is TRBV5-4, the J gene TRBJ2-5; D is perhaps TRBD1 or TRBD2 (5 bases each). The CDR3 contains 15 residues. The V gene lost 2 bases and the J gene lost 7 bases, with 18 bases spanning the gap. Germline CDR1 is SGHNT and CDR2 is YYREEE (reference sequence). The CDR3 sequence is CASSFLTGTPGTQYF. The CDR3 DNA reads as TGTGCCAGCAGCTTCCTTACCGGGACCCCCGGGACCCAGTACTTC. The entire variable domain, with the rest obtained from reference TRBV5-4 and TRBJ2-5, is as follows: ETGVTQSPTHLIKTRGQQVTLRCSSQSGHNTVSWYQQALGQGPQFIFQYYREEENGRGNFPPRFSGLQFPNYSSELNVNALELDDSALYLCASSFLTGTPGTQYFGPGTRLLVL.

The J gene is TRBJ1-3, the V gene TRBV29-1; D may be TRBD1 (5 bases). Deletions cut 5 bases from V and 3 bases from J, with 5 bases between. This CDR3 has 11 amino acids. Germline CDR1 SQVTM, CDR2 ANQGSEA. The CDR3 sequence is CSVTGGNTIYF. Here the CDR3 DNA reads TGCAGCGTTACAGGTGGAAACACCATATATTTT.

In its sample, this clonotype was seen many times. The chain employs TRBV2 and TRBJ1-4; D is possibly TRBD1 (5 bases). The CDR3 covers 17 residues. Trimming took off 5 bases at V and 7 bases at J, with 23 bases between the two ends. Germline lookup yields CDR1 SNHLY and CDR2 FYNNEI. The CDR3 coding sequence is TGTGCCAGCAGTTTATCCGGGACCCCGAAGGGTGGTGAAAAACTGTTTTTT. This sequence encodes CASSLSGTPKGGEKLFF.

This clonotype was counted ten times or more. The chain carries TRBV30 and TRBJ1-1; D gene ambiguous. CDR1 is GTSNPN and CDR2 is SVGIG in the germline V gene (reference sequence). Trimming left V 2 bases short and J 1 base short, with 8 bases between. The CDR3 contains 13 residues. The DNA of the CDR3 is TGTGCCTGGAGTAGGGAGAGGAACACTGAAGCTTTCTTT. Translated: CAWSRERNTEAFF.

This clonotype was counted many times. Here the CDR3 reads CASSFRLNEQFF. In DNA form, the CDR3 reads TGTGCCAGCAGCTTCAGGCTAAATGAGCAGTTCTTC. The chain combines TRBV11-2 with TRBJ2-1; D is unresolved. CDR1 and CDR2 from the germline V gene are SGHAT and FQNNGV. V shed 3 bases and J shed 7 bases, with 7 bases lying between them. The CDR3 has 12 residues.